Below are 9 T cell receptor beta chains sequenced from a single sample in a study of blood T cell repertoires in COVID-19. The assay was immunoSEQ multiplex PCR, and TCRdb's table has in-frame clones only and misses some. This sample has a few hundred thousand clones, with less than 90% found just once. The specimen sequenced was peripheral blood. Source of these receptors: an older woman with COVID-19, enrolled during active disease.

V is TRBV10-1 and J is TRBJ2-5; 11 nucleotides match TRBD1. V gave up 3 bases and J gave up 1 base; unmatched junction bases: 1. Germline V CDR1 and CDR2: WNHNN, SYGVQD (reference sequence). The CDR3 runs to 15 residues. The CDR3 DNA reads TGCGCCAGCAGTGACGGGACAGGGGGCCAAGAGACCCAGTACTTC. Protein product: CASSDGTGGQETQYF.

The chain combines TRBV19 with TRBJ1-2, with no clear D. Trimming removed 3 bases at V and 4 bases at J, with 15 bases between. This CDR3 has 15 residues. Germline CDR1 reads LNHDA; CDR2 reads SQIVND (reference sequence). The CDR3 sequence: CASSIGADWGYGYTF. The CDR3 coding sequence is TGTGCCAGTAGTATCGGAGCGGACTGGGGCTATGGCTACACCTTC.

V and J are TRBV3-1 (or the pseudogene TRBV3-2) and TRBJ2-3; 9 bases agree with TRBD1. The CDR3 runs 17 residues. The ends lost 1 base at V and 2 bases at J; junction bases unmatched: 7. Germline V gene lookup returns CDR1 LGHDT and CDR2 YNNKEL (reference sequence). CDR3 sequence reads: CASSQGTGVFLTDTQYF. The CDR3 DNA is TGTGCCAGCAGCCAAGGGACAGGGGTATTCCTCACAGATACGCAGTATTTT.

Turning to this clone: Different DNA sequences within this sample yield the same CDR3. V and J are TRBV9 and TRBJ1-2; no clear D gene. The V gene lost 1 base and the J gene lost 3 bases, with 7 bases spanning the gap. The CDR3 contains 13 residues. CDR1 and CDR2 (germline): SGDLS, YYNGEE. The CDR3 loop is CASSVTGDYGYTF. Written as DNA, the CDR3 is TGTGCCAGCAGCGTAACGGGTGACTATGGCTACACCTTC.

The rearrangement uses TRBV5-4 and TRBJ1-2; D not certain. V lost 3 bases to trimming and J lost 5 bases, with 14 bases between them. There are 14 residues in the CDR3. Germline CDR1 is SGHNT and CDR2 is YYREEE (reference sequence). The CDR3 DNA reads TGTGCCAGCAGCTCAAAGTCCGACTTGTATGGCTACACCTTC. Translated: CASSSKSDLYGYTF.

The chain is built from TRBV27 and TRBJ1-3, with TRBD1 identical over 7 bases. Losses at the gene ends were 5 bases for V and 1 base for J; bases not matched to a gene: 2. The CDR3 has 14 residues. Germline V lookup: CDR1 MNHEY, CDR2 SMNVEV (reference sequence). The CDR3 region is CASSLQGSGNTIYF. The DNA for the CDR3 is TGTGCCAGCAGTCTACAGGGGTCTGGAAACACCATATATTTT.

This clone has only one observation. The chain combines TRBV6-5 with TRBJ2-1; D is ambiguous. The V gene lost 2 bases and the J gene lost 6 bases, with 5 bases spanning the gap. The CDR3 is made up of 12 amino acids. CDR1 and CDR2 from the germline V gene are MNHEY and SVGAGI. The CDR3: CASSYGRNEQFF. In nucleotides, the CDR3 is TGTGCCAGCAGTTACGGGCGCAATGAGCAGTTCTTC.

This clone was counted between two and nine times. The chain uses TRBV6-5 and TRBJ1-1; 10 bases map to TRBD1. The V and J ends lost 2 bases and 0 bases, in that order; junction bases with no gene match: 0. The CDR3 runs to 15 residues. Germline values: CDR1 MNHEY, CDR2 SVGAGI. In DNA, the CDR3 is TGTGCCAGCAGTTACGGGACAGGGGTGAACACTGAAGCTTTCTTT. As protein: CASSYGTGVNTEAFF.

The J gene is TRBJ1-2, the V gene TRBV30; 9 bases are a match to TRBD1. The CDR3 length is 16 residues. Germline V gene lookup returns CDR1 GTSNPN and CDR2 SVGIG (reference sequence). The J segment lost 4 bases and the V segment lost 7 bases, leaving 16 bases of the junction unmatched. The CDR3 DNA reads TGTGCCTCGATCCCGGGACAGGGTCTAAGCCCCTATGGCTACACCTTC. It encodes CASIPGQGLSPYGYTF.